One and the same sample provided the 11 T cell receptor beta chains below, sequenced in a study of blood T cell repertoires in COVID-19. Generated by immunoSEQ multiplex PCR, the TCRdb table keeps only in-frame clones and is missing some. The table includes 200,000 to 300,000 clones, 75% to 90% detected once. The sample taken for sequencing was peripheral blood. These receptors were collected from a young man with active or convalescent COVID-19.

The chain uses TRBV19 and TRBJ1-5, with D hard to call. This CDR3 is built from 15 residues. V lost 6 bases and J lost 3, with 15 bases in between. Germline V CDR1 and CDR2: LNHDA, SQIVND (reference sequence). The CDR3 DNA reads as TGTGCCAGTAGGTCGAGGCCTACTTACAATCAGCCCCAGCATTTT. Protein product: CASRSRPTYNQPQHF.

The gene calls are TRBV3-1 (or the pseudogene TRBV3-2) and TRBJ2-7; a possible D gene is TRBD1 (6 bases). The CDR3 runs to 14 residues. The V end lost 8 bases, the J end lost 3 bases, and 17 bases lay between the germline ends. Germline CDR1 is LGHDT and CDR2 is YNNKEL (reference sequence). The CDR3 DNA is TGTGCCAGCCACCAAGGCTGGACAGACTACGAGCAGTACTTC. This translates into CASHQGWTDYEQYF.

The V gene is TRBV5-6, the J gene TRBJ1-5; D gene ambiguous. Trimming pared 2 bases from V and 5 bases from J, leaving 5 bases between. The CDR3 has 12 amino acids. Germline V gene sequence: CDR1 SGHDT, CDR2 YYEEEE. CDR3 in DNA: TGTGCCAGCAGCTTCGGGGATCAGCCCCAGCATTTT. Translating it yields CASSFGDQPQHF.

CDR3 sequence: CASSASGTGIYEQYF. CDR3 sequence (DNA): TGCGCCAGCAGCGCGTCCGGGACAGGAATCTACGAGCAGTACTTC. The rearrangement joins TRBV5-1 to TRBJ2-7, with 8 positions matching TRBD1. The ends lost 4 bases at V and 3 bases at J; junction bases unmatched: 9. Germline V gene sequence: CDR1 SGHRS, CDR2 YFSETQ. The CDR3 sequence is 15 residues long.

The chain links TRBV18 to TRBJ2-5; D ambiguous. The V gene's germline CDR1 is KGHSH and CDR2 LQKENI. The CDR3 is 11 residues long. The ends were cut back, 6 bases at V and 5 bases at J, with 7 bases in the middle. The CDR3 region has the DNA TGTGCCAGCTCCCGAGCGGAGACCCAGTACTTC. Its translation: CASSRAETQYF.

The chain has TRBV21-1 and TRBJ1-3; the table assigns TRBD1, which was not confirmed against the DNA. TRBV21-1 is a listed pseudogene. The CDR3 loop spans 16 amino acids. The DNA of the CDR3 is TGTGCCAGCAGCCCAGACACAGGATACTCTGGAAACACCATATATTTT. It translates to CASSPDTGYSGNTIYF.

The CDR3 DNA follows: TGTGCCAGCAGTCTCGGACTAGCGACCGATACGCAGTATTTT. Encoded protein: CASSLGLATDTQYF. This sequence joins TRBV27 and TRBJ2-3; TRBD2 matches at 9 bases. CDR3 length: 14 amino acids. V trimming: 5 bases; J trimming: 6 bases; junction bases outside the gene matches: 6. Germline V gene lookup returns CDR1 MNHEY and CDR2 SMNVEV (reference sequence).

V is TRBV11-2 and J is TRBJ2-3; TRBD2 matches at 9 bases. Germline trimming cut 1 base from V and 5 bases from J; bases unmatched to any gene: 4. Looked up from germline, CDR1 is SGHAT and CDR2 is FQNNGV. The CDR3 is 15 amino acids. The CDR3 DNA reads TGTGCCAGCAGCTTAGGCGGGGGGGACGGAGATACGCAGTATTTT. This translates into CASSLGGGDGDTQYF.

This clone was counted a few times. The chain's CDR3 is CASSIPPTGLMNTEAFF. The CDR3 region has the DNA TGTGCCAGCAGCATCCCCCCCACGGGACTGATGAACACTGAAGCTTTCTTT. The rearrangement joins TRBV9 to TRBJ1-1; weak D call: TRBD1 (5 bases). Looked up from germline, CDR1 is SGDLS and CDR2 is YYNGEE. This CDR3 has 17 amino acids. V dropped 4 bases and J dropped 0 bases, with 19 bases sitting between them.

This clone occurred once. V usage is TRBV11-3 and J usage is TRBJ2-1; unclear D gene. The germline V gene encodes CDR1 SGHNT and CDR2 YENEEA. This CDR3 has 11 residues. V dropped 3 bases and J dropped 6 bases, with 3 bases sitting between them. The CDR3 bases are TGTGCCAGCAGCTTCGGCAATGAGCAGTTCTTC. Translated: CASSFGNEQFF.

The chain is built from TRBV15 and TRBJ1-4; D gene unclear. The CDR3 is made up of 15 amino acids. From germline, CDR1 is LNHNV and CDR2 YYDKDF (reference sequence). V was cut by 1 base and J by 8 bases, with 14 bases left in between. The CDR3 protein is CATSRGTDTWEKLFF. CDR3 nucleotides: TGTGCCACCAGCAGAGGAACTGACACGTGGGAAAAACTGTTTTTT. Filled out from reference TRBV15 and TRBJ1-4, the complete variable domain reads DAMVIQNPRYQVTQFGKPVTLSCSQTLNHNVMYWYQQKSSQAPKLLFHYYDKDFNNEADTPDNFQSRRPNTSFCFLDIRSPGLGDTAMYLCATSRGTDTWEKLFFGSGTQLSVL.